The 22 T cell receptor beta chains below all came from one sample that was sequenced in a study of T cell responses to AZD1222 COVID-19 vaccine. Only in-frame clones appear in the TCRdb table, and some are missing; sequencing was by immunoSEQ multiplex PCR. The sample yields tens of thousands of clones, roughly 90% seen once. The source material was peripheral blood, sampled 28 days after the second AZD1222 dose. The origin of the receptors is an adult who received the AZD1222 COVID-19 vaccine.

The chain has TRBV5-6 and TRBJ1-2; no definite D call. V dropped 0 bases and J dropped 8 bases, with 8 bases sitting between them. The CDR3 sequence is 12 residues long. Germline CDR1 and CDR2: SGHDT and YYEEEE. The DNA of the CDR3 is TGTGCCAGCAGCTTGGCCGCGGGGGGCTACACCTTC. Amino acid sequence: CASSLAAGGYTF.

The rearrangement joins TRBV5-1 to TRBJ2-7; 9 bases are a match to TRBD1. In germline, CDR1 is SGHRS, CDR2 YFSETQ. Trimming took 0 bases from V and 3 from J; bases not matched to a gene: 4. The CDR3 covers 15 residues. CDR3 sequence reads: CASSLVAGQGYEQYF. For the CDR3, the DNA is TGCGCCAGCAGCTTGGTGGCGGGACAGGGCTACGAGCAGTACTTC.

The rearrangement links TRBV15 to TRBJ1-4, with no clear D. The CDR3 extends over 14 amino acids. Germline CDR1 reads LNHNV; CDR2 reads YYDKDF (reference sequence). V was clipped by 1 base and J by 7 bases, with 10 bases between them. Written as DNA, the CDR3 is TGTGCCACCAGCAGAGGGGGTGGTGTTGAAAAACTGTTTTTT. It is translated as CATSRGGGVEKLFF.

The CDR3 is CASSYSDPNTDTQYF. CDR3 coding DNA: TGTGCCAGCAGTTACTCGGACCCGAACACAGATACGCAGTATTTT. The J gene is TRBJ2-3, the V gene TRBV6-2 or TRBV6-3; D unclear. CDR3 length: 15 amino acids. Germline CDR1 MNHEY, CDR2 SVGEGT. Trimming removed 0 bases at V and 2 bases at J, with 9 bases between.

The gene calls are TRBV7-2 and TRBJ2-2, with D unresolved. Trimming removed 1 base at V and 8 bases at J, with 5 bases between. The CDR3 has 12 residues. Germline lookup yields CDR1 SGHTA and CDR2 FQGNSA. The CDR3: CASSLGPGELFF. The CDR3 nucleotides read TGTGCCAGCAGCTTAGGACCTGGGGAGCTGTTTTTT. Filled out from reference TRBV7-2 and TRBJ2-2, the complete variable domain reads GAGVSQSPSNKVTEKGKDVELRCDPISGHTALYWYRQSLGQGLEFLIYFQGNSAPDKSGLPSDRFSAERTGGSVSTLTIQRTQQEDSAVYLCASSLGPGELFFGEGSRLTVL.

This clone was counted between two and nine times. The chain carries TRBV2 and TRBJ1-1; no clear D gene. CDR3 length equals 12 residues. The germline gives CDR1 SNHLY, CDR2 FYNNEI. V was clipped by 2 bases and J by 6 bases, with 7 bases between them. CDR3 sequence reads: CASSELGPEAFF. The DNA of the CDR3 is TGTGCCAGCAGTGAACTTGGTCCTGAAGCTTTCTTT.

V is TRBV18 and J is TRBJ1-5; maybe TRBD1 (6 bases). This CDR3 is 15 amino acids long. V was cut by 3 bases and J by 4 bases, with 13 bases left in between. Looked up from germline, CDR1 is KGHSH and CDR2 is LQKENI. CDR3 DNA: TGTGCCAGCTCACCGGACAGTAACCGTAATCAGCCCCAGCATTTT. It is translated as CASSPDSNRNQPQHF.

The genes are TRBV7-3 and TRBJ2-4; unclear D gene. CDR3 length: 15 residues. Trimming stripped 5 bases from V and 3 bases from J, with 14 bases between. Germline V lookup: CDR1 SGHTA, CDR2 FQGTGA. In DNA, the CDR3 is TGTGCCAGCAGCCTAGGACGGTCGGACAAAAACATTCAGTACTTC. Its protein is CASSLGRSDKNIQYF.

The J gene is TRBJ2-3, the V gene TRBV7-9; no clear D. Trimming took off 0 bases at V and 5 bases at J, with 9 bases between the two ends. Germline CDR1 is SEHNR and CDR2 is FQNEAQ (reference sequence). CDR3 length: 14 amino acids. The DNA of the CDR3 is TGTGCCAGCAGCTTAGCACGATACGGAGATACGCAGTATTTT. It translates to CASSLARYGDTQYF. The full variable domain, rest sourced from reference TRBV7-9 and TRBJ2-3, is DTGVSQNPRHKITKRGQNVTFRCDPISEHNRLYWYRQTLGQGPEFLTYFQNEAQLEKSRLLSDRFSAERPKGSFSTLEIQRTEQGDSAMYLCASSLARYGDTQYFGPGTRLTVL.

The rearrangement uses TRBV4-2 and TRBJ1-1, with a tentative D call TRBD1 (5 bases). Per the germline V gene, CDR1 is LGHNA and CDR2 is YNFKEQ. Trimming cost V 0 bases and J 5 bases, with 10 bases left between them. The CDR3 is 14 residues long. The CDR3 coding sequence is TGTGCCAGCAGCCAAGATCAGGGCCGAACTGAAGCTTTCTTT. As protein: CASSQDQGRTEAFF.

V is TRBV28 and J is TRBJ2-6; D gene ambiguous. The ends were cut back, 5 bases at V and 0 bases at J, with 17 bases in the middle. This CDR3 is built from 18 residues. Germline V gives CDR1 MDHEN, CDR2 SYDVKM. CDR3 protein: CASSPYVGWGSGANVLTF. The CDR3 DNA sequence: TGTGCCAGCAGTCCTTATGTGGGATGGGGCTCTGGGGCCAACGTCCTGACTTTC.

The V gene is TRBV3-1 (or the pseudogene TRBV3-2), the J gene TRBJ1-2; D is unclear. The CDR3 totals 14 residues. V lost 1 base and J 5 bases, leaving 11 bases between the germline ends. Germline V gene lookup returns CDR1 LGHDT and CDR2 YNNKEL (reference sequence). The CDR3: CASSQAGVGYGYTF. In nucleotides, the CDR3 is TGTGCCAGCAGCCAAGCCGGGGTGGGGTATGGCTACACCTTC.

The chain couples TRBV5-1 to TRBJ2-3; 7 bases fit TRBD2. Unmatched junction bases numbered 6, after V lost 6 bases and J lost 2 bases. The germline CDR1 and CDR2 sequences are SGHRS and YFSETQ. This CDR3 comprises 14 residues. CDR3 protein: CASTGRPNTDTQYF. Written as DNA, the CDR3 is TGCGCCAGCACCGGGAGGCCCAACACAGATACGCAGTATTTT.

The CDR3 nucleotides are TGTGCCAGCAGCTTAGTTCGACCTAGCGGACTACGTGCCTACGAGCAGTACTTC. This translates into CASSLVRPSGLRAYEQYF. V and J are TRBV7-3 and TRBJ2-7; TRBD2 matches at 7 bases. Germline lookup yields CDR1 SGHTA and CDR2 FQGTGA. CDR3 size: 18 residues. Losses at the gene ends were 2 bases for V and 2 bases for J; bases not matched to a gene: 15.

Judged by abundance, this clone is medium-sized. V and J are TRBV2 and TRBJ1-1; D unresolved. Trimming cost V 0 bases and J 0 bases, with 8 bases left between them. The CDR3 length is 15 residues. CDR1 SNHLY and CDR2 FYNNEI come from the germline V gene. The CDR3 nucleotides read TGTGCCAGCAGTGAAGCAGGGATCATGAACACTGAAGCTTTCTTT. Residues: CASSEAGIMNTEAFF.

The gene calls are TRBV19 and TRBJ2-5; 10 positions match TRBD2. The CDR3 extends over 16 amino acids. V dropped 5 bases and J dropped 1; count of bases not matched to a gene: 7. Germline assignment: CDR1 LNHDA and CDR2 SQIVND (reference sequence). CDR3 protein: CASSPPERGGQETQYF. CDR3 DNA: TGTGCCAGTAGTCCTCCCGAGCGGGGGGGCCAAGAGACCCAGTACTTC.

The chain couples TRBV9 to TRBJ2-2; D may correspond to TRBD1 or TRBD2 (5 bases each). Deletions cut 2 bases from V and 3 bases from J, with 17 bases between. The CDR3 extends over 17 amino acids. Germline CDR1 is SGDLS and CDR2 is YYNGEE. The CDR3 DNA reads TGTGCCAGCAGCGTGGGGGTCCGGGTTGCCGACACCGGGGAGCTGTTTTTT. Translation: CASSVGVRVADTGELFF.

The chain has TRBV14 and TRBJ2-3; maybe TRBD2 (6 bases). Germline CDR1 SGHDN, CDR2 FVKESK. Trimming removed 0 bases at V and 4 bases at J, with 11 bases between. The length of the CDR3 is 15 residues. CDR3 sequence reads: CASSQEWRAADTQYF. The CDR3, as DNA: TGTGCCAGCAGCCAAGAATGGAGGGCCGCAGATACGCAGTATTTT.

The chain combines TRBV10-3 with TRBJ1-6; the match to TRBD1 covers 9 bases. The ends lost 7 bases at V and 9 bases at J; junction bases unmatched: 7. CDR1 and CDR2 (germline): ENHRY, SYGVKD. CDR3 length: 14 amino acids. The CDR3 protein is CAITRDREASPLHF. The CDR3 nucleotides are TGTGCCATCACCCGGGACAGGGAGGCTTCACCCCTCCACTTT.

CDR3 loop: CASSFNRGEETQYF. CDR3 sequence (DNA): TGTGCCAGCAGCTTTAACAGGGGAGAGGAGACCCAGTACTTC. The rearrangement joins TRBV11-2 to TRBJ2-5, with TRBD1 identical over 7 bases. Looked up from germline, CDR1 is SGHAT and CDR2 is FQNNGV. This CDR3 spans 14 amino acids. V lost 3 bases and J lost 5; bases outside the gene matches: 6.

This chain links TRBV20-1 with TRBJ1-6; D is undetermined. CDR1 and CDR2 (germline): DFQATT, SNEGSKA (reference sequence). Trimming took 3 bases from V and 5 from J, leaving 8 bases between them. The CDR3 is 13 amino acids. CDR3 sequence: CSASGVDNSPLHF. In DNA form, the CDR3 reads TGCAGTGCTAGTGGGGTAGATAATTCACCCCTCCACTTT.

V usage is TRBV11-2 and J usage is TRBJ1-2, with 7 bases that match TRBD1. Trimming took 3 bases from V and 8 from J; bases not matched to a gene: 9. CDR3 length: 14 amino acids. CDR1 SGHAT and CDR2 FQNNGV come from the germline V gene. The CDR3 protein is CASSLQGVSEGYTF. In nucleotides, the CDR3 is TGTGCCAGCAGCTTGCAGGGGGTTTCAGAGGGCTACACCTTC.